This entry features one T cell receptor (beta chain) sequence. Under the authors' procedure: The assay estimated nucleated cells by amplifying reference gene primers. Clones were sequenced by immunoSEQ multiplex PCR, and TCRdb holds only the in-frame ones, with some missing. The D gene and trimming were derived from the DNA, and the V and J assignments and clone size from that table. The profile shows 200,000 to 250,000 clones, about nine tenths of them singletons. The source of the sample is a study of blood T cell repertoires in COVID-19. About the study: The samples span acute and convalescent COVID-19 from the United States, Italy and Spain. PBMCs, B-cell-depleted T cells, or T cells provided the cDNA or gDNA that made up the material.

Losses at the gene ends were 0 bases for V and 10 bases for J; bases not matched to a gene: 7. Germline V gene lookup returns CDR1 SGHKS and CDR2 YYEKEE (reference sequence). There are 15 residues in the CDR3. This chain uses TRBV5-5 with TRBJ2-1, with 10 bases identical to TRBD1. The specimen was peripheral blood. The TCR was taken from a woman aged 55 to 70 with acute or convalescent COVID-19. This CDR3 reads CASSLVGQGFFEQFF. Written as DNA, the CDR3 is TGTGCCAGCAGCTTGGTGGGACAGGGGTTCTTCGAGCAGTTCTTC. The whole variable domain, filled in from reference TRBV5-5 and TRBJ2-1, reads DAGVTQSPTHLIKTRGQQVTLRCSPISGHKSVSWYQQVLGQGPQFIFQYYEKEERGRGNFPDRFSARQFPNYSSELNVNALLLGDSALYLCASSLVGQGFFEQFFGPGTRLTVL.